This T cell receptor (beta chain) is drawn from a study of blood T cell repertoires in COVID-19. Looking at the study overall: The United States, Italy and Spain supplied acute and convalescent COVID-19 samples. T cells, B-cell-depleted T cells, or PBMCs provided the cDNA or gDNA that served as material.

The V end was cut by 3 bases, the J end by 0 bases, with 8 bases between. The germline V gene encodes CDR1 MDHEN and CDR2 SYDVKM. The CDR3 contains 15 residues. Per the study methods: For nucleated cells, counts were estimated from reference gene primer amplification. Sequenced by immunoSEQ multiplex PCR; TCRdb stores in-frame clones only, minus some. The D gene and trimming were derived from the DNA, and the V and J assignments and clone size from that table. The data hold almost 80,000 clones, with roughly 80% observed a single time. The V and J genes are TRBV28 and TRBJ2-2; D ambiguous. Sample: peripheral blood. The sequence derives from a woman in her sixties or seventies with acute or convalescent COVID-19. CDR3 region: CASSFGYANTGELFF. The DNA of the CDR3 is TGTGCCAGCAGTTTCGGGTACGCGAACACCGGGGAGCTGTTTTTT.